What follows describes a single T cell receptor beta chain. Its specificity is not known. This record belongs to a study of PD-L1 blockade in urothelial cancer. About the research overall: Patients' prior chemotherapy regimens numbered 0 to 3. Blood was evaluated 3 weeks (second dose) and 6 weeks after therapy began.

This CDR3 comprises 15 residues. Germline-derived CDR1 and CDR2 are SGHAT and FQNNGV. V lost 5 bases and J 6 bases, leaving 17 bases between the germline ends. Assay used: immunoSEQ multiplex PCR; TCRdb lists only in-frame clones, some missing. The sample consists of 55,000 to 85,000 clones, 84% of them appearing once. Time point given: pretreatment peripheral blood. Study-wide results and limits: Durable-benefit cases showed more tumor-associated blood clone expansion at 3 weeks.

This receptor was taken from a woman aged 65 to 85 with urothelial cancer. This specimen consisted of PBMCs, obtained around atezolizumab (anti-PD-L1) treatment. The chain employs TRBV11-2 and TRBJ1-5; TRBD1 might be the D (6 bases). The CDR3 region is CASSPEGGSSQPQHF. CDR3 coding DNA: TGTGCCAGCAGCCCAGAGGGGGGGTCCAGTCAGCCCCAGCATTTT.